This entry lists 20 T cell receptor beta chains sequenced from one sample in a study of CD8+ T cells in alopecia areata. RNA extraction was followed by reverse transcription into cDNA, which acted as the sequencing template. Clones were sequenced by immunoSEQ multiplex PCR, and TCRdb holds only the in-frame ones, with some missing. In the table there are approximately 66,000 clones, 55% to 65% of which are singletons. The material sequenced was CD8+ T cells sorted from blood, taken at week 0. These TCRs come from a human donor with alopecia areata.

The rearrangement links TRBV27 to TRBJ2-3, with 10 bases lining up with TRBD2. With 5 bases clipped from V and 4 bases from J, the junction kept 3 bases outside the gene matches. CDR1 is MNHEY and CDR2 is SMNVEV in the germline V gene (reference sequence). The CDR3 contains 14 residues. CDR3 sequence reads: CASSPTSGADTQYF. CDR3 nucleotides: TGTGCCAGCAGTCCCACTAGCGGGGCAGATACGCAGTATTTT.

The J gene is TRBJ1-2, the V gene TRBV25-1; TRBD1 might be the D (6 bases). V was cut by 3 bases and J by 6 bases, with 11 bases left in between. This CDR3 is built from 13 residues. The germline CDR1 and CDR2 sequences are MGHDK and SYGVNS. The CDR3 nucleotides are TGTGCCAGCAGTGAGCTCCGGACAGATGGCTACACCTTC. It encodes CASSELRTDGYTF.

This clone was seen repeatedly, ten times or more. The chain uses TRBV10-3 and TRBJ1-2; 7 bases agree with TRBD1. The germline CDR1 and CDR2 sequences are ENHRY and SYGVKD. The CDR3 is made up of 15 amino acids. The trim removed 6 bases at V and 6 bases at J, leaving 13 bases unmatched. CDR3 DNA: TGTGCCATCAGGCCGGGGACAGAAAATGAACATGGCTACACCTTC. It translates to CAIRPGTENEHGYTF.

The genes are TRBV4-1 and TRBJ2-1; 14 nucleotides align to TRBD2. The CDR3 is made up of 16 amino acids. Germline V gives CDR1 MGHRA, CDR2 YSYEKL. J gave up 6 bases and V 2 bases, and 3 bases lay outside the gene matches. The CDR3 sequence: CASSQSGLAGVNEQFF. DNA for the CDR3: TGCGCCAGCAGCCAATCGGGACTAGCGGGGGTCAATGAGCAGTTCTTC.

The chain links TRBV13 to TRBJ2-1; TRBD2 aligns across 8 bases. In germline, CDR1 is PRHDT, CDR2 FYEKMQ (reference sequence). With 3 bases clipped from V and 3 bases from J, the junction kept 4 bases outside the gene matches. The CDR3 has 15 amino acids. The CDR3 is CASSFGAGVYNEQFF. The CDR3 DNA is TGTGCCAGCAGCTTCGGAGCGGGAGTCTACAATGAGCAGTTCTTC.

V is TRBV14 and J is TRBJ2-5; TRBD2 agrees at 11 bases. This CDR3 spans 16 amino acids. The V gene end was trimmed by 1 base and the J gene end by 0 bases; junction bases not matched to a gene: 1. Germline CDR1 is SGHDN and CDR2 is FVKESK. The DNA of the CDR3 is TGTGCCAGCAGCCAAGGACTAGCGGGGAACCAAGAGACCCAGTACTTC. Translation: CASSQGLAGNQETQYF.

The sample holds a few counts of this clone. The chain uses TRBV30 and TRBJ2-7, with 10 bases identical to TRBD2. The V and J ends lost 4 bases and 5 bases, in that order; junction bases with no gene match: 11. Germline V gene data show CDR1 as GTSNPN and CDR2 as SVGIG (reference sequence). The CDR3 has 15 residues. CDR3 sequence: CAWTQGWTSGDEQYF. Here the CDR3 DNA reads TGTGCCTGGACCCAGGGCTGGACTAGCGGAGACGAGCAGTACTTC.

The genes are TRBV28 and TRBJ1-3; 11 nucleotides align to TRBD1. Germline trimming cut 1 base from V and 4 bases from J; bases unmatched to any gene: 6. Germline loops: CDR1 MDHEN, CDR2 SYDVKM. The CDR3 consists of 17 residues. The CDR3 DNA follows: TGTGCCAGCAGTTTATTCGGACAGGGGGCCTCCGGAAACACCATATATTTT. Its protein is CASSLFGQGASGNTIYF.

The chain combines TRBV9 with TRBJ2-7; 8 bases align to TRBD1. This CDR3 is built from 16 residues. J lost 1 base, V lost 3 bases, and 9 bases had no gene match. CDR1 and CDR2 (germline): SGDLS, YYNGEE. The CDR3 nucleotides read TGTGCCAGCAGCGGAGACCTGACAGGGGCGTCCTACGAGCAGTACTTC. This gives the protein CASSGDLTGASYEQYF.

The genes are TRBV30 and TRBJ2-2; a possible D gene is TRBD1 (5 bases). Trimming removed 7 bases at V and 5 bases at J, with 17 bases between. The CDR3 is 14 amino acids. Looked up from germline, CDR1 is GTSNPN and CDR2 is SVGIG (reference sequence). The CDR3 is CAFGSRRQTGELFF. For the CDR3, the DNA is TGTGCCTTTGGAAGCCGGAGACAGACCGGGGAGCTGTTTTTT.

This clone has only a few counts. The chain carries TRBV30 and TRBJ2-1; TRBD2 matches 8 bases. Looked up from germline, CDR1 is GTSNPN and CDR2 is SVGIG (reference sequence). The CDR3 is 16 residues long. The trim removed 2 bases at V and 8 bases at J, leaving 14 bases unmatched. CDR3 residues: CAWSTETSAGRDEQFF. In nucleotides, the CDR3 is TGTGCCTGGAGTACCGAGACTAGCGCCGGTCGGGATGAGCAGTTCTTC.

This clone showed up just a few times. This chain uses TRBV6-5 with TRBJ2-5, with D maybe TRBD1 (5 bases). The germline CDR1 and CDR2 sequences are MNHEY and SVGAGI. The CDR3 spans 14 residues. V gave up 0 bases and J gave up 1 base, with 6 bases separating them. This CDR3 is CASSYSQGQETQYF. The CDR3 DNA reads TGTGCCAGCAGTTACTCGCAGGGCCAAGAGACCCAGTACTTC.

The chain has TRBV5-1 and TRBJ1-1, with TRBD1 as a possible D gene (5 bases). The CDR3 contains 14 residues. The V gene lost 2 bases and the J gene lost 0 bases, with 8 bases spanning the gap. The V gene's germline CDR1 is SGHRS and CDR2 YFSETQ. CDR3 nucleotide sequence: TGCGCCAGCAGCTTCGACAGCATGAACACTGAAGCTTTCTTT. Translation: CASSFDSMNTEAFF.

The chain is built from TRBV4-1 and TRBJ2-1; D is unclear. Germline CDR1 MGHRA, CDR2 YSYEKL. The V end lost 0 bases, the J end lost 4 bases, and 10 bases lay between the germline ends. This CDR3 has 15 residues. The CDR3 DNA sequence: TGCGCCAGCAGCCAAGAAGAACGGTCTTACAATGAGCAGTTCTTC. Translated: CASSQEERSYNEQFF.

This chain uses TRBV7-6 with TRBJ2-1; 8 positions match TRBD1. Germline V gene sequence: CDR1 SGHVS, CDR2 FNYEAQ. After removal of 5 bases from V and 3 bases from J, the junction contained 9 bases not matched to a gene. This CDR3 spans 16 amino acids. CDR3 in amino acids: CASSKDRVGVYNEQFF. Written as DNA, the CDR3 is TGTGCCAGCAGCAAGGACAGGGTTGGGGTCTACAATGAGCAGTTCTTC.

There are a few counts of this clone. This CDR3 is CASSEISLAGEAFF. In DNA, the CDR3 is TGTGCCAGCAGCGAAATCTCATTGGCAGGGGAAGCTTTCTTT. The chain uses TRBV28 and TRBJ1-1; perhaps TRBD1 as D (5 bases). The CDR3 runs 14 residues. V was pared by 6 bases and J by 8 bases, with 19 bases between. Germline V lookup: CDR1 MDHEN, CDR2 SYDVKM. Drawing the rest from reference TRBV28 and TRBJ1-1, the complete variable domain is DVKVTQSSRYLVKRTGEKVFLECVQDMDHENMFWYRQDPGLGLRLIYFSYDVKMKEKGDIPEGYSVSREKKERFSLILESASTNQTSMYLCASSEISLAGEAFFGQGTRLTVV.

The chain combines TRBV15 with TRBJ2-1, with a possible D match to TRBD2 (6 bases). This CDR3 is 13 amino acids long. Trimming left V 4 bases short and J 8 bases short, with 12 bases between. Per germline, CDR1 LNHNV and CDR2 YYDKDF (reference sequence). CDR3 nucleotides: TGTGCCACCAGCACCACTAGCTCCCATGAGCAGTTCTTC. Translating gives CATSTTSSHEQFF.

V and J are TRBV9 and TRBJ1-4; the D is unclear. Germline-derived CDR1 and CDR2 are SGDLS and YYNGEE. This CDR3 spans 15 amino acids. Trimming stripped 1 base from V and 6 bases from J, with 13 bases between. The CDR3 sequence is CASSVSFDPDEKLFF. The CDR3 nucleotides read TGTGCCAGCAGCGTATCGTTCGATCCAGATGAAAAACTGTTTTTT.

This chain links TRBV5-6 with TRBJ2-4; 8 bases are a match to TRBD1. The germline gives CDR1 SGHDT, CDR2 YYEEEE. The V gene end was trimmed by 0 bases and the J gene end by 3 bases; junction bases not matched to a gene: 2. This CDR3 has 15 residues. CDR3 region: CASSLEQGVKNIQYF. The CDR3 coding sequence is TGTGCCAGCAGCTTGGAACAGGGGGTCAAAAACATTCAGTACTTC.

J is TRBJ1-1 and V is TRBV5-4; D gene ambiguous. The CDR3 extends over 12 amino acids. Per the germline V gene, CDR1 is SGHNT and CDR2 is YYREEE (reference sequence). The ends were cut back, 4 bases at V and 3 bases at J, with 7 bases in the middle. The CDR3 region has the DNA TGTGCCAGCAGCCTGTGGGACACTGAAGCTTTCTTT. It specifies CASSLWDTEAFF.